Detailed here is one T cell receptor (beta chain). Its antigen is not identified. Assay used: immunoSEQ multiplex PCR; TCRdb lists only in-frame clones, some missing. Of about 69,000 clones listed, over 75% were seen once; the top ten hold around 6.5%. The CDR3 is 12 residues long. The V end lost 4 bases, the J end lost 7 bases, and 13 bases lay between the germline ends. CDR1 is GTSNPN, CDR2 SVGIG, per germline (reference sequence). Anyone with autoimmune disease history or systemic immunosuppression was excluded. These data are taken from a study of OX40 agonist ivuxolimab in advanced cancers. About the research overall: Males comprised roughly four fifths of the group, whose mean age was approximately 60 years (range 23 to 79).

Regarding the study as a whole: Also present in some nonresponders was a low level of normalized T-cell clonal expansion. More expanded clones were found, on average, in CD8+ than in CD4+ T cells.

The sample here was CD4+ or CD8+ T cells sorted from blood, taken in a trial of the OX40 agonist ivuxolimab. This sequence was found in an adult with an advanced solid tumor such as melanoma, head and neck, liver or kidney cancer. The gene calls are TRBV30 and TRBJ1-1; D possibly corresponds to TRBD1 (5 bases). Here the CDR3 reads CAWNEGINEAFF. The CDR3 DNA follows: TGTGCCTGGAATGAGGGGATAAATGAAGCTTTCTTT.